The subject of this entry is one TCR beta chain. The antigen is not known. Trimming cost V 6 bases and J 1 base, with 16 bases left between them. The CDR3 runs 16 residues. CDR1 and CDR2 from the germline V gene are SNHLY and FYNNEI. These data originate in a study of cytomegalovirus exposure and HLA in healthy donors. Findings and caveats of the study: Researchers catalogued about 160 TCR beta chains as cytomegalovirus-associated. Through in vitro validation, three CMV-associated chains were shown to be specific for CMV antigens. Most sequenced TCRs were rare (though some public TCRs occurred in many donors).

The protocol was immunoSEQ multiplex PCR, while the TCRdb copy is restricted to in-frame clones and leaves out a portion. The sample shows about 110,000 clones, approximately 94% of them seen only once. The V gene is TRBV2, the J gene TRBJ1-3; no reliable D call. This sequence was found in a woman aged 18 to 35 in good health and CMV-seronegative. The specimen sequenced was PBMCs. The CDR3 sequence: CASRKTPTSSGNTIYF. DNA of the CDR3: TGTGCCAGCAGGAAAACGCCCACAAGTTCTGGAAACACCATATATTTT.